This entry is about one T cell receptor (beta chain). This sample stems from a study of cytomegalovirus exposure and HLA in healthy donors. TCRdb's table, derived via immunoSEQ multiplex PCR, lists solely in-frame clones and lacks some. Among about 65,000 clones listed, just over 90% were seen once. CDR1 is DFQATT and CDR2 is SNEGSKA in the germline V gene (reference sequence). The CDR3 has 11 amino acids. The germline V and J ends were trimmed by 1 base and 10 bases, with 10 bases remaining between them. Source material: PBMCs. The TCR sequence derives from a woman aged 18-29 years in good health and CMV-seronegative. This rearrangement joins TRBV20-1 to TRBJ1-1; weak D call: TRBD1 (5 bases). This chain's CDR3 is CSARGGEGAFF. CDR3 bases: TGCAGTGCTAGAGGGGGGGAGGGAGCTTTCTTT.